The 25 T cell receptor beta chains reported below all come from one sample, sequenced in a study of cytomegalovirus exposure and HLA in healthy donors. In the PCR, 60 Vbeta and 13 Jbeta primers were used. Sequenced by immunoSEQ multiplex PCR; TCRdb stores in-frame clones only, minus some. The sample lists 170,000 or so clones, around 80% occurring once. Sequenced sample: PBMCs. The receptors shown here come from a male donor in good health and CMV-seropositive.

This clone was observed once. CDR3 sequence (DNA): TGTGCCAGCAGTTTATCACGGGGTACGAGCAATCAGCCCCAGCATTTT. Its protein is CASSLSRGTSNQPQHF. This chain links TRBV27 with TRBJ1-5; no clear D. V lost 0 bases to trimming and J lost 1 base, with 10 bases between them. The CDR3 runs to 16 residues. Germline loops: CDR1 MNHEY, CDR2 SMNVEV (reference sequence).

This chain uses TRBV27 with TRBJ2-2; D unresolved. Germline V gives CDR1 MNHEY, CDR2 SMNVEV (reference sequence). CDR3 length: 12 residues. V shed 6 bases and J shed 2 bases, with 4 bases lying between them. In DNA, the CDR3 is TGTGCCAGCAGGGGCAACACCGGGGAGCTGTTTTTT. It translates to CASRGNTGELFF.

The CDR3 is CASSRGTGGGEQYF. The CDR3 nucleotides read TGTGCCAGCAGTCGCGGGACAGGGGGCGGGGAGCAGTACTTC. This rearrangement joins TRBV27 to TRBJ2-7, with TRBD1 matching 12 bases. Germline V gene data show CDR1 as MNHEY and CDR2 as SMNVEV (reference sequence). The CDR3 loop spans 14 amino acids. V dropped 5 bases and J dropped 7; count of bases not matched to a gene: 6.

This chain uses TRBV9 with TRBJ2-2; D is uncertain. The CDR3 length is 12 residues. Germline values: CDR1 SGDLS, CDR2 YYNGEE. Trimming took 0 bases from V and 9 from J, leaving 6 bases between them. The CDR3 loop reads CASSVVARELFF. CDR3 nucleotides: TGTGCCAGCAGCGTAGTAGCAAGGGAGCTGTTTTTT.

The rearrangement links TRBV28 to TRBJ1-2; the match to TRBD1 covers 10 bases. The ends lost 3 bases at V and 6 bases at J; junction bases unmatched: 10. Germline values: CDR1 MDHEN, CDR2 SYDVKM. This CDR3 comprises 16 residues. The CDR3 coding sequence is TGTGCCAGCAGTTTCGGACAGGGGGTAGACTTGGATGGCTACACCTTC. Its protein product is CASSFGQGVDLDGYTF.

Turning to this clone: One end of the junction fails to match germline, which may point to a read error. The J gene is TRBJ2-1, the V gene TRBV4-1; maybe TRBD2 (5 bases). In germline, CDR1 is MGHRA, CDR2 YSYEKL. This CDR3 spans 11 amino acids. The CDR3 here is CASSQVGARVF. The DNA of the CDR3 is TGCGCCAGCAGCCAAGTGGGAGCGCGCGTCTTC.

There are a few counts of this clone. J is TRBJ1-5 and V is TRBV27; possible D gene TRBD1, 6 bases. V dropped 4 bases and J dropped 7 bases, with 17 bases sitting between them. CDR3 length: 15 amino acids. CDR1 and CDR2 from the germline V gene are MNHEY and SMNVEV (reference sequence). In nucleotides, the CDR3 is TGTGCCAGCAGTTATTCCGACAGGCCGAGACAGCCCCAGCATTTT. This translates into CASSYSDRPRQPQHF.

The chain has TRBV5-1 and TRBJ2-7; a weak D match, TRBD2 (5 bases). There are 14 residues in the CDR3. Germline values: CDR1 SGHRS, CDR2 YFSETQ. Trimming took 4 bases from V and 0 from J, leaving 11 bases between them. The CDR3 DNA reads TGCGCCAGCAGCGAAGCGGCTTACTCCTACGAGCAGTACTTC. Translation gives CASSEAAYSYEQYF.

This chain links TRBV20-1 with TRBJ2-7; D unresolved. Per germline, CDR1 DFQATT and CDR2 SNEGSKA (reference sequence). V dropped 1 base and J dropped 4 bases, with 5 bases sitting between them. The CDR3 loop spans 11 amino acids. The DNA for the CDR3 is TGCAGTGCTAGAGCACGGTACGAGCAGTACTTC. This gives the protein CSARARYEQYF.

The CDR3 loop is CARKAPNRLEKDGYTF. In DNA form, the CDR3 reads TGTGCCAGAAAAGCCCCGAACAGGCTTGAGAAAGATGGCTACACCTTC. The chain links TRBV25-1 to TRBJ1-2; TRBD1 is a possible D gene (5 bases). CDR3 length: 16 amino acids. Looked up from germline, CDR1 is MGHDK and CDR2 is SYGVNS. V was shortened by 9 bases and J by 6 bases, with 26 bases between the two germline ends.

The chain uses TRBV9 and TRBJ2-1; 10 bases are shared with TRBD2. This CDR3 is built from 16 residues. Germline CDR1 is SGDLS and CDR2 is YYNGEE. After removal of 4 bases from V and 9 bases from J, the junction contained 13 bases not matched to a gene. The CDR3 protein is CASSIVLGAGGGEQFF. CDR3 nucleotides: TGTGCCAGCAGCATAGTCCTAGGAGCGGGAGGGGGTGAGCAGTTCTTC. Full variable domain (outside the CDR3, taken from reference TRBV9 and TRBJ2-1): DSGVTQTPKHLITATGQRVTLRCSPRSGDLSVYWYQQSLDQGLQFLIQYYNGEERAKGNILERFSAQQFPDLHSELNLSSLELGDSALYFCASSIVLGAGGGEQFFGPGTRLTVL.

The chain carries TRBV29-1 and TRBJ2-2; D unresolved. This CDR3 comprises 13 residues. Germline CDR1 reads SQVTM; CDR2 reads ANQGSEA. Trimming shortened V by 4 bases and J by 4 bases, and 10 bases separated the two germline ends. The CDR3 is CSVATVGTGELFF. The CDR3 nucleotides are TGCAGCGTTGCGACTGTGGGCACCGGGGAGCTGTTTTTT.

This clone was observed a few times. This chain links TRBV6-5 with TRBJ1-1; 9 positions match TRBD1. Unmatched junction bases numbered 5, after V lost 7 bases and J lost 5 bases. CDR3 length: 13 residues. Germline V CDR1 and CDR2: MNHEY, SVGAGI. CDR3 nucleotide sequence: TGTGCCAGCACACAGGGGGCGTATACTGAAGCTTTCTTT. It encodes CASTQGAYTEAFF.

This chain links TRBV5-1 with TRBJ2-7; D unclear. Germline values: CDR1 SGHRS, CDR2 YFSETQ. V shed 0 bases and J shed 7 bases, with 8 bases lying between them. The CDR3 is 12 residues long. The CDR3: CASSLGGREQYF. Written as DNA, the CDR3 is TGCGCCAGCAGCTTGGGTGGTCGGGAGCAGTACTTC.

V gene TRBV9 combines with J gene TRBJ2-1; D is undetermined. The length of the CDR3 is 15 residues. V was pared by 1 base and J by 0 bases, with 8 bases between. Germline V gene data show CDR1 as SGDLS and CDR2 as YYNGEE. CDR3 residues: CASSVMLSSYNEQFF. The DNA for the CDR3 is TGTGCCAGCAGCGTAATGTTGAGCTCCTACAATGAGCAGTTCTTC.

The V call is TRBV9, the J call TRBJ1-4, with TRBD1 identical over 11 bases. Trimming at V came to 4 bases and at J to 5 bases, leaving 10 bases not matched to a gene. The CDR3 consists of 17 residues. Looked up from germline, CDR1 is SGDLS and CDR2 is YYNGEE. The CDR3: CASSRRDRGVLNEKLFF. The CDR3 bases are TGTGCCAGCAGCCGTCGGGACAGGGGGGTCCTAAATGAAAAACTGTTTTTT.

The gene calls are TRBV5-4 and TRBJ1-2, with 9 nucleotides matching TRBD1. V was clipped by 0 bases and J by 3 bases; unmatched bases: 3. The CDR3 is made up of 15 amino acids. Looked up from germline, CDR1 is SGHNT and CDR2 is YYREEE (reference sequence). The CDR3 nucleotides read TGTGCCAGCAGCTTGGGGACAGGGGAGGACTATGGCTACACCTTC. Encoded protein: CASSLGTGEDYGYTF. Full variable domain (missing parts from reference TRBV5-4 and TRBJ1-2): ETGVTQSPTHLIKTRGQQVTLRCSSQSGHNTVSWYQQALGQGPQFIFQYYREEENGRGNFPPRFSGLQFPNYSSELNVNALELDDSALYLCASSLGTGEDYGYTFGSGTRLTVV.

This sequence joins TRBV27 and TRBJ2-7, with a possible D match to TRBD1 (6 bases). Germline values: CDR1 MNHEY, CDR2 SMNVEV (reference sequence). The CDR3 is 14 amino acids. Trimming left V 7 bases short and J 4 bases short, with 17 bases between. CDR3 in amino acids: CASTNLRGKYEQYF. CDR3 DNA: TGTGCCAGCACCAACCTCAGGGGAAAGTACGAGCAGTACTTC.

The chain combines TRBV4-1 with TRBJ1-5; D is unclear. The V gene's germline CDR1 is MGHRA and CDR2 YSYEKL. The CDR3 totals 16 residues. V lost 2 bases to trimming and J lost 1 base, with 12 bases between them. CDR3 in amino acids: CASSQQVSVSNQPQHF. The CDR3 DNA is TGCGCCAGCAGCCAACAGGTCTCGGTAAGCAATCAGCCCCAGCATTTT.

J is TRBJ2-3 and V is TRBV6-4; 12 bases match TRBD2. V shed 4 bases and J 1 base; nucleotides not matched to a gene: 12. This CDR3 is built from 19 residues. Germline CDR1 is MRHNA and CDR2 is SNTAGT. The CDR3 protein is CASSVGLAGYGVGTDTQYF. The CDR3 nucleotides read TGTGCCAGCAGTGTAGGACTAGCGGGATATGGAGTCGGCACAGATACGCAGTATTTT.

With respect to this clone: One junction end disagrees with the germline gene, perhaps due to a read error. The V gene is TRBV7-9, the J gene TRBJ2-7, with D possibly being TRBD2 (6 bases). This CDR3 has 15 amino acids. Per germline, CDR1 SEHNR and CDR2 FQNEAQ (reference sequence). The CDR3 DNA reads TGTTCCAGCAACCCGGGACTCCCCAGAGGCTACGAGCAGTACTTC. This gives the protein CSSNPGLPRGYEQYF.

The V and J genes are TRBV28 and TRBJ1-5; D not resolved. The germline V gene has CDR1 MDHEN and CDR2 SYDVKM. Trimming shortened V by 11 bases and J by 2 bases, and 22 bases separated the two germline ends. CDR3 size: 16 residues. The CDR3 sequence is CAAAWPFETGNQPQHF. The CDR3 nucleotides are TGTGCCGCAGCGTGGCCTTTCGAAACCGGCAATCAGCCCCAGCATTTT.

The chain couples TRBV6-5 to TRBJ1-5; 8 nucleotides align to TRBD1. Germline V lookup: CDR1 MNHEY, CDR2 SVGAGI. CDR3 length: 12 amino acids. V was clipped by 9 bases and J by 2 bases; unmatched bases: 0. CDR3 sequence reads: CARTGGNQPQHF. The CDR3 nucleotides are TGTGCCAGGACAGGGGGCAATCAGCCCCAGCATTTT.

Comment on this clone: Its ends do not fully match the called genes, so a read error is possible. The J gene is TRBJ2-1, the V gene TRBV7-9, with TRBD1 matching 7 bases. Germline V gene data show CDR1 as SEHNR and CDR2 as FQNEAQ (reference sequence). The CDR3 spans 14 residues. For the CDR3, the DNA is TGTTCCAGCAGCTTAGGCACAGGGGCATGGGAGCAGTTCTTC. Translating it yields CSSSLGTGAWEQFF.

The gene calls are TRBV2 and TRBJ2-2, with 12 bases that match TRBD1. Germline lookup yields CDR1 SNHLY and CDR2 FYNNEI. With 6 bases clipped from V and 6 bases from J, the junction kept 2 bases outside the gene matches. This CDR3 is 14 amino acids long. CDR3 in DNA: TGTGCCAGCAGCGGGACAGGGGGCTCCGGGGAGCTGTTTTTT. It specifies CASSGTGGSGELFF.